This is a list of T cell receptor beta chains from one sample in a study of identical twins. One entry per CDR3 protein results from TCRdb running MiXCR on the 5' RACE reads. The top ten hold 0.5% to 0.65% of the sample, which has around 470,000 distinct CDR3 sequences, 14% seen once. These records were also assigned to another study, of yellow fever vaccine responses in identical twins.

The sequencing input was CD4+ T cells sorted from blood. The receptors shown here come from a woman aged 18-29 years in good health. CDR3s include the opening cysteine and the closing phenylalanine or tryptophan. D genes are given only for firm matches. Clone size is not always given. Where it is, it says once, few, many or a class for expanded clones.

>13|few|TRBJ1-1|TRBD1|TRBV20-1
TGCAGTGCTAACGCCGACAGGGAACTTACGGCATTCTTT
CSANADRELTAFF
>13|few|TRBJ2-5|TRBD1|TRBV29-1
TGCAGCGTTGAACAGGGGACAGAAGAGACCCAGTACTTC
CSVEQGTEETQYF
>14|NA|TRBJ2-5|NA|TRBV7-2
TGTGCCAGCAGCCAAAGAGGGGTTAGGGAGACCCAGTACTTC
CASSQRGVRETQYF
>13|many|TRBJ2-7|NA|TRBV3-1
TGTGCCAGCGGAACGACTAGTTTCAGCGAGCAGTACTTC
CASGTTSFSEQYF
>16|few|TRBJ2-7|TRBD1|TRBV12-3/TRBV12-4
TGTGCCAGCAGTTGGGGGGACAGGGGGTTCTTGTACGAGCAGTACTTC
CASSWGDRGFLYEQYF
>14|NA|TRBJ2-1|TRBD2|TRBV7-2
TGTGCCAGCAGCCGGACTAGCGGGAATAGTGAGCAGTTCTTC
CASSRTSGNSEQFF
>16|NA|TRBJ2-3|TRBD2|TRBV7-2
TGTGCCAGCAGCGCACTACTAGCGGGGGGGCCAGATACGCAGTATTTT
CASSALLAGGPDTQYF
>13|few|TRBJ2-1|NA|TRBV30
TGTGCCTGGCGGGTCATGGGTGGGGTTGAGCAGTTCTTC
CAWRVMGGVEQFF
>14|NA|TRBJ1-2|TRBD1|TRBV12-3/TRBV12-4
TGTGCCAGCAGTAGTACAGGGGGTGAAGATGGCTACACCTTC
CASSSTGGEDGYTF
>16|few|TRBJ2-3|NA|TRBV7-9
TGTGCCAGCAGCGCTTTTCCAGCGGCTAGCACAGATACGCAGTATTTT
CASSAFPAASTDTQYF
>14|NA|TRBJ2-3|NA|TRBV5-1
TGCGCCAGCAGCCCCCAGGGAACCGGAGATACGCAGTATTTT
CASSPQGTGDTQYF
>14|few|TRBJ2-7|TRBD1|TRBV29-1
TGCAGCGTCGGATTGACAGGGGGGGCCTACGAGCAGTACTTC
CSVGLTGGAYEQYF
>14|NA|TRBJ2-7|TRBD2|TRBV11-3
TGTGCCAGCAGCTCCGGGGGGGATGCCTACGAGCAGTACTTC
CASSSGGDAYEQYF
>16|few|TRBJ2-1|TRBD2|TRBV7-9
TGTGCCAGCAGCGTATCCACTAGCGGGGGCCAAAATGAGCAGTTCTTC
CASSVSTSGGQNEQFF
>14|NA|TRBJ2-7|NA|TRBV27
TGTGCCAGCAGTTTTGCCTCGGACAGCTACGAGCAGTACTTC
CASSFASDSYEQYF
>13|many|TRBJ1-1|NA|TRBV25-1
TGTGCCAGCAGGTCTTCCTTGAACACTGAAGCTTTCTTT
CASRSSLNTEAFF
>13|NA|TRBJ2-5|TRBD2|TRBV12-3/TRBV12-4
TGTGCCATCACCGCGGGGGGCGGGGAGACCCAGTACTTC
CAITAGGGETQYF
>13|few|TRBJ2-3|NA|TRBV6-1
TGTGCCAGCAGGGGAACCGACACAGATACGCAGTATTTT
CASRGTDTDTQYF
>15|few|TRBJ2-1|TRBD1|TRBV10-3
TGTGCCATCAGTGAATTGGACAGGGATTACAATGAGCAGTTCTTC
CAISELDRDYNEQFF
>15|NA|TRBJ2-7|TRBD2|TRBV15
TGTGCCACCAGCAGAGAAGGCGGGAGAAGCCACGAGCAGTACTTC
CATSREGGRSHEQYF
>17|many|TRBJ2-2|TRBD2|TRBV11-2
TGTGCCAGCAGCTTTTCCTCTAGCGGGAGTTATAGCGGGGAGCTGTTTTTT
CASSFSSSGSYSGELFF
>15|few|TRBJ2-5|TRBD2|TRBV5-1
TGCGCCAGCACCCTCGCAGCGGGGGCTCAAGAGACCCAGTACTTC
CASTLAAGAQETQYF
>14|many|TRBJ2-7|NA|TRBV5-1
TGCGCCAGCAGCCCGATCGTGTTCGGGGGCGAGCAGTACTTC
CASSPIVFGGEQYF
>12|few|TRBJ2-1|NA|TRBV4-3
TGCGCCAGCAGCCAAGCACTGGGTGAGCAGTTCTTC
CASSQALGEQFF
>14|few|TRBJ2-1|NA|TRBV20-1
TGCAGTGCCGTGGGGGGTAGCTCCTACAATGAGCAGTTCTTC
CSAVGGSSYNEQFF
>12|few|TRBJ2-5|NA|TRBV15
TGTGCCACCAGCAGAGTCGGGGAGACCCAGTACTTC
CATSRVGETQYF
>15|few|TRBJ1-3|NA|TRBV19
TGTGCCAGTAGTGACACAGGGACCTCTGGAAACACCATATATTTT
CASSDTGTSGNTIYF
>15|NA|TRBJ2-1|NA|TRBV20-1
TGCAGTGCTCCTGGGACTTTGCTATCCTACAATGAGCAGTTCTTC
CSAPGTLLSYNEQFF
>17|few|TRBJ2-7|TRBD1|TRBV5-1
TGCGCCAGCAGCCCCGGGACAGGGGGCGCCCCTTCCTACGAGCAGTACTTC
CASSPGTGGAPSYEQYF